A single sample gave rise to the 14 T cell receptor beta chains below, sequenced in a study of cytomegalovirus exposure and HLA in healthy donors. Primers for the PCR totalled 60 Vbeta and 13 Jbeta. TCRdb keeps only in-frame clones here, not all; method: immunoSEQ multiplex PCR. The repertoire includes over 150,000 clones, about 76% of them detected once, and roughly 7.5% sits in the top ten. The sequenced sample was PBMCs. These receptor sequences come from a male donor in good health and CMV-seropositive.

V usage is TRBV30 and J usage is TRBJ1-2, with D perhaps TRBD1 (5 bases). Germline V CDR1 and CDR2: GTSNPN, SVGIG (reference sequence). The V end lost 0 bases, the J end lost 4 bases, and 12 bases lay between the germline ends. This CDR3 region has 14 residues. Written as DNA, the CDR3 is TGTGCCTGGAGTGTAATTTTTGGGGCCTATGGCTACACCTTC. This sequence encodes CAWSVIFGAYGYTF. Variable domain in full (rest from reference TRBV30 and TRBJ1-2): SQTIHQWPATLVQPVGSPLSLECTVEGTSNPNLYWYRQAAGRGLQLLFYSVGIGQISSEVPQNLSASRPQDRQFILSSKKLLLSDSGFYLCAWSVIFGAYGYTFGSGTRLTVV.

The gene calls are TRBV4-3 and TRBJ1-6, with a weak D call TRBD1 (5 bases). Germline V CDR1 and CDR2: LGHNA, YSLEER. The CDR3 sequence is 18 residues long. Deletions cut 1 base from V and 4 bases from J, with 17 bases between. Here the CDR3 DNA reads TGCGCCAGCAGCCAAGGAATACAGGCTCCTGTGTATAATTCACCCCTCCACTTT. Translating gives CASSQGIQAPVYNSPLHF.

The rearrangement uses TRBV30 and TRBJ2-7, with D maybe TRBD2 (6 bases). The CDR3 is 14 residues long. Deletions cut 5 bases from V and 0 bases from J, with 14 bases between. Germline values: CDR1 GTSNPN, CDR2 SVGIG (reference sequence). The CDR3 DNA reads TGTGCCTGGGTCCGGGACGGGAGCTCCTACGAGCAGTACTTC. Translation: CAWVRDGSSYEQYF.

The chain employs TRBV10-1 and TRBJ1-2; D is undetermined. V was pared by 3 bases and J by 4 bases, with 3 bases between. The CDR3 totals 11 residues. Per germline, CDR1 WNHNN and CDR2 SYGVQD (reference sequence). CDR3 protein: CASSDGYGYTF. The CDR3 bases are TGCGCCAGCAGTGACGGCTATGGCTACACCTTC.

The V gene is TRBV11-2, the J gene TRBJ2-7; 7 bases agree with TRBD1. The CDR3 has 13 amino acids. The trim removed 6 bases at V and 1 base at J, leaving 3 bases unmatched. The germline V gene has CDR1 SGHAT and CDR2 FQNNGV. DNA for the CDR3: TGTGCCAGCAGTCAGGGGGAATCCTACGAGCAGTACTTC. Its translation is CASSQGESYEQYF.

This rearrangement joins TRBV19 to TRBJ2-7, with TRBD1 identical over 8 bases. The trim removed 4 bases at V and 3 bases at J, leaving 11 bases unmatched. This CDR3 is built from 16 residues. Germline CDR1 LNHDA, CDR2 SQIVND (reference sequence). The CDR3 region is CASSTSLAGGFYEQYF. CDR3 bases: TGTGCCAGTAGTACATCCCTGGCAGGGGGCTTCTACGAGCAGTACTTC. Combining the CDR3 with reference TRBV19 and TRBJ2-7 gives the whole variable domain DGGITQSPKYLFRKEGQNVTLSCEQNLNHDAMYWYRQDPGQGLRLIYYSQIVNDFQKGDIAEGYSVSREKKESFPLTVTSAQKNPTAFYLCASSTSLAGGFYEQYFGPGTRLTVT.

The V call is TRBV18, the J call TRBJ1-1, with D perhaps TRBD1 (5 bases). The CDR3 spans 13 residues. Germline CDR1 and CDR2: KGHSH and LQKENI. V was trimmed by 6 bases and J by 5 bases, leaving 13 bases between them. The CDR3 loop is CASSPGAGTEAFF. Here the CDR3 DNA reads TGTGCCAGCTCCCCGGGAGCAGGGACTGAAGCTTTCTTT.

This chain uses TRBV5-8 with TRBJ1-1, with 7 positions matching TRBD1. After removal of 5 bases from V and 3 bases from J, the junction contained 4 bases not matched to a gene. Germline-derived CDR1 and CDR2 are SGHTS and YDEGEE. There are 13 residues in the CDR3. The CDR3 sequence: CASSWDSYTEAFF. CDR3 bases: TGTGCCAGCAGTTGGGACAGCTACACTGAAGCTTTCTTT. The full variable domain, rest sourced from reference TRBV5-8 and TRBJ1-1, is EAGVTQSPTHLIKTRGQQATLRCSPISGHTSVYWYQQALGLGLQFLLWYDEGEERNRGNFPPRFSGRQFPNYSSELNVNALELEDSALYLCASSWDSYTEAFFGQGTRLTVV.

As concerns this clone: The same CDR3 also results from other DNA sequences found in this sample. The gene calls are TRBV7-2 and TRBJ2-5, with TRBD1 matching over 9 bases. V shed 5 bases and J 4 bases; nucleotides not matched to a gene: 5. CDR3 size: 14 residues. CDR1 and CDR2 from the germline V gene are SGHTA and FQGNSA. In nucleotides, the CDR3 is TGTGCCAGCAGCCGGACAGGGGCTGGAGAGACCCAGTACTTC. Protein sequence: CASSRTGAGETQYF.

A single count supports this clone. This chain links TRBV5-4 with TRBJ2-1, with D perhaps TRBD1 (6 bases). Trimming cost V 4 bases and J 5 bases, with 13 bases left between them. Germline V CDR1 and CDR2: SGHNT, YYREEE (reference sequence). This CDR3 is built from 14 residues. CDR3 nucleotide sequence: TGTGCCAGCAGCGAAGAGGGGGAAAACAATGAGCAGTTCTTC. This translates into CASSEEGENNEQFF.

The chain is built from TRBV7-9 and TRBJ2-5; weak D call: TRBD2 (6 bases). Per germline, CDR1 SEHNR and CDR2 FQNEAQ (reference sequence). V was shortened by 2 bases and J by 3 bases, with 7 bases between the two germline ends. This CDR3 region has 13 residues. The CDR3 nucleotides read TGTGCCAGCAGCTTATCGGGGGAAGAGACCCAGTACTTC. It is translated as CASSLSGEETQYF.

This clone was observed a handful of times. The V and J genes are TRBV9 and TRBJ2-1; 11 nucleotides align to TRBD2. The CDR3 consists of 15 residues. Germline V gene data show CDR1 as SGDLS and CDR2 as YYNGEE. V lost 3 bases, J lost 8 bases, and 7 bases stayed unmatched. The CDR3 DNA reads as TGTGCCAGCAGCGAGACTAGCGGGGTGGCACATGAGCAGTTCTTC. Translation: CASSETSGVAHEQFF.

The CDR3 sequence is CASTHGGGNTEAFF. Here the CDR3 DNA reads TGTGCCAGCACCCATGGGGGGGGGAACACTGAAGCTTTCTTT. V usage is TRBV13 and J usage is TRBJ1-1, with D possibly being TRBD1 (5 bases). Deletions cut 7 bases from V and 1 base from J, with 13 bases between. The CDR3 length is 14 residues. CDR1 and CDR2 from the germline V gene are PRHDT and FYEKMQ (reference sequence).

In its sample, this clone was seen a few times. The chain is built from TRBV2 and TRBJ1-6; a weak D match, TRBD1 (6 bases). The V and J ends lost 8 bases and 3 bases respectively, with 11 bases between them. Germline CDR1 reads SNHLY; CDR2 reads FYNNEI. This CDR3 contains 14 residues. CDR3 in DNA: TGTGCCAGCGCCGCGGACAGCTATAATTCACCCCTCCACTTT. As protein: CASAADSYNSPLHF.